Each of the 12 T cell receptor beta chains below was sequenced from the same sample in a study of T cell responses to AZD1222 COVID-19 vaccine. Profiling relied on immunoSEQ multiplex PCR, and the TCRdb table lists in-frame clones only, not all of them. The table has about 140,000 clones, 80% to 90% seen once. Sequencing was performed on peripheral blood, taken on day 0 of AZD1222 vaccination. The receptors here all came from an adult in good health.

The chain uses TRBV28 and TRBJ1-1, with D uncertain. Germline CDR1 reads MDHEN; CDR2 reads SYDVKM. CDR3 length: 12 residues. V dropped 5 bases and J dropped 9 bases, with 13 bases sitting between them. As DNA, the CDR3 is TGTGCCAGCAGTAGCGGTATGTCGAAAGCTTTCTTT. The encoded protein is CASSSGMSKAFF.

The rearrangement joins TRBV29-1 to TRBJ2-6; unclear D gene. The CDR3 is 16 amino acids. V shed 0 bases and J shed 6 bases, with 15 bases lying between them. The germline CDR1 and CDR2 sequences are SQVTM and ANQGSEA. CDR3 DNA: TGCAGCGTTGAAGATAAGGGCTCCTCGGAGGCCAACGTCCTGACTTTC. It is translated as CSVEDKGSSEANVLTF.

The gene calls are TRBV29-1 and TRBJ1-2; 8 bases are a match to TRBD1. The V gene end was trimmed by 7 bases and the J gene end by 1 base; junction bases not matched to a gene: 5. In germline, CDR1 is SQVTM, CDR2 ANQGSEA. The CDR3 contains 13 residues. CDR3 sequence reads: CSAGTGLNYGYTF. The CDR3 coding sequence is TGCAGCGCGGGGACAGGACTTAACTATGGCTACACCTTC.

V usage is TRBV7-3 and J usage is TRBJ2-3; no reliable D call. The CDR3 has 14 residues. Germline V gene sequence: CDR1 SGHTA, CDR2 FQGTGA. Between the trimmed V and J ends, which lost 0 bases and 10 bases, there was a span of 14 bases. As DNA, the CDR3 is TGTGCCAGCAGCTTAACATCCGGAACAGAGGCGCAGTATTTT. Protein sequence: CASSLTSGTEAQYF.

J is TRBJ1-6 and V is TRBV5-4; D remains unclear. V was pared by 0 bases and J by 8 bases, with 9 bases between. This CDR3 comprises 14 residues. In germline, CDR1 is SGHNT, CDR2 YYREEE (reference sequence). CDR3 loop: CASSLALIDSPLHF. The CDR3 coding sequence is TGTGCCAGCAGCTTGGCACTAATCGATTCACCCCTCCACTTT.

This rearrangement joins TRBV18 to TRBJ2-2; 7 positions agree with TRBD2. V was clipped by 2 bases and J by 0 bases; unmatched bases: 3. CDR1 KGHSH and CDR2 LQKENI come from the germline V gene. This CDR3 contains 16 residues. CDR3 loop: CASSPWEGPNTGELFF. CDR3 nucleotide sequence: TGTGCCAGCTCACCATGGGAGGGGCCGAACACCGGGGAGCTGTTTTTT.

Points on this clone: Other DNA variants within this sample encode the same CDR3. The chain has TRBV7-9 and TRBJ1-3, with 8 bases lining up with TRBD1. The CDR3 totals 15 residues. Germline V gene lookup returns CDR1 SEHNR and CDR2 FQNEAQ (reference sequence). V dropped 5 bases and J dropped 4; count of bases not matched to a gene: 7. CDR3 coding DNA: TGTGCCAGCAGCCTTTCCCGGACAGGGGGAAACACCATATATTTT. Residues: CASSLSRTGGNTIYF. Based on the CDR3 plus reference TRBV7-9 and TRBJ1-3, the full variable domain is DTGVSQNPRHKITKRGQNVTFRCDPISEHNRLYWYRQTLGQGPEFLTYFQNEAQLEKSRLLSDRFSAERPKGSFSTLEIQRTEQGDSAMYLCASSLSRTGGNTIYFGEGSWLTVV.

V is TRBV6-2 or TRBV6-3 and J is TRBJ2-1; possibly TRBD2 for D (5 bases). Germline V CDR1 and CDR2: MNHEY, SVGEGT. The CDR3 has 16 residues. V lost 5 bases, J lost 4 bases, and 18 bases lay in between. The CDR3 reads CASSPWTRSLYNEQFF. CDR3 bases: TGTGCCAGCAGTCCATGGACTCGAAGCCTTTACAATGAGCAGTTCTTC.

This clone showed up just a few times. The chain combines TRBV19 with TRBJ1-1, with D possibly TRBD1 on 6 matching bases. V dropped 5 bases and J dropped 10 bases, with 17 bases sitting between them. Germline CDR1 reads LNHDA; CDR2 reads SQIVND (reference sequence). This CDR3 region has 13 residues. The CDR3 region is CASSQFVGGAAFF. Here the CDR3 DNA reads TGTGCCAGTAGTCAATTCGTGGGGGGCGCAGCTTTCTTT.

The genes are TRBV5-1 and TRBJ2-7; a possible D gene is TRBD2 (6 bases). The length of the CDR3 is 14 residues. Germline V lookup: CDR1 SGHRS, CDR2 YFSETQ. V was cut by 1 base and J by 3 bases, with 11 bases left in between. CDR3 nucleotide sequence: TGCGCCAGCAGCTTGAGCGGAGGGAACTACGAGCAGTACTTC. Translated: CASSLSGGNYEQYF.

This sequence joins TRBV7-3 and TRBJ2-2; D gene ambiguous. The germline CDR1 and CDR2 sequences are SGHTA and FQGTGA. Trimming took off 3 bases at V and 7 bases at J, with 9 bases between the two ends. CDR3 length: 13 amino acids. The CDR3 is CASSFTINGELFF. CDR3 nucleotide sequence: TGTGCCAGCAGCTTCACGATTAACGGGGAGCTGTTTTTT.

This clone has just one count. J is TRBJ1-1 and V is TRBV5-4, with a tentative D call TRBD1 (6 bases). CDR1 SGHNT and CDR2 YYREEE come from the germline V gene (reference sequence). The V gene lost 0 bases and the J gene lost 2 bases, with 11 bases spanning the gap. This CDR3 spans 15 amino acids. The CDR3, as DNA: TGTGCCAGCAGCTTGGGTCAGGGGCCAAACACTGAAGCTTTCTTT. Translating gives CASSLGQGPNTEAFF.